The rows below give T cell receptor beta chains drawn from one sample of a study of blood T cell repertoires in COVID-19. The assay was immunoSEQ multiplex PCR, and TCRdb's table has in-frame clones only and misses some. The sample carries around 120,000 clones, 90% recorded once. The sequencing sample was made of peripheral blood. These receptor sequences come from a woman aged 55-70 years with COVID-19, enrolled during active disease. Each CDR3 is given with its conserved first and last residue. The D gene is left open where the match is weak. Clone size is stated in some rows and not others, as once, few, many or a class when expanded.

.,.,TRBV7-3,TRBJ2-2,CASSQTRGTGELFF,TGTGCCAGCAGTCAAACCCGCGGCACCGGGGAGCTGTTTTTT
TRBD2,.,TRBV19,TRBJ2-5,CASSIRTSGGAETQYF,TGTGCCAGTAGTATCCGGACTAGCGGGGGGGCAGAGACCCAGTACTTC
TRBD1,few,TRBV7-2,TRBJ1-5,CASSLGTGGLLQPQHF,TGTGCCAGCAGCTTAGGGACAGGGGGGCTCCTTCAGCCCCAGCATTTT
.,.,TRBV4-1,TRBJ2-7,CASSLGSGRSYEQYF,TGCGCCAGCAGCCTCGGCTCAGGGAGGTCCTACGAGCAGTACTTC
TRBD1,.,TRBV18,TRBJ1-2,CASSPRATTGSMSSGYTF,TGTGCCAGCTCACCACGTGCGACGACAGGGTCCATGTCTTCGGGCTACACCTTC
TRBD2,.,TRBV4-1,TRBJ2-7,CASSQVDFLAGGYEQYF,TGCGCCAGCAGCCAAGTCGACTTCCTAGCGGGGGGATACGAGCAGTACTTC
TRBD1,.,TRBV10-3,TRBJ1-1,CAISESSGTGDLNTEAFF,TGTGCCATCAGTGAGTCGTCAGGGACAGGGGATTTGAACACTGAAGCTTTCTTT
TRBD1,.,TRBV7-7,TRBJ1-4,CASSLNQGDNEKLFF,TGTGCCAGCAGCTTAAATCAGGGGGATAATGAAAAACTGTTTTTT
.,.,TRBV2,TRBJ1-1,CASSDSTRGGTEAFF,TGTGCCAGCAGTGATTCTACCAGGGGCGGCACTGAAGCTTTCTTT
.,once,TRBV11-2,TRBJ2-7,CASSLDAASTYEQYF,TGTGCCAGCAGCTTAGACGCGGCGTCTACTTACGAGCAGTACTTC
.,.,TRBV3-1/TRBV3-2,TRBJ1-2,CASSPLRRFGGPGANYGYTF,TGTGCCAGCAGTCCCCTCCGCCGTTTTGGGGGCCCAGGAGCGAACTATGGCTACACCTTC
.,.,TRBV7-3,TRBJ2-3,CASSLPSTDTQYF,TGTGCCAGCAGCTTACCTAGCACAGATACGCAGTATTTT
.,.,TRBV30,TRBJ1-1,CAWSRGGGTEAFF,TGTGCCTGGAGTCGGGGAGGGGGCACTGAAGCTTTCTTT
TRBD2,.,TRBV7-2,TRBJ2-1,CASSLPAGNEQFF,TGTGCCAGCAGCCTCCCAGCGGGGAATGAGCAGTTCTTC
.,.,TRBV6-5,TRBJ1-1,CASSYNMNTEAFF,TGTGCCAGCAGTTATAACATGAACACTGAAGCTTTCTTT
.,.,TRBV5-1,TRBJ2-3,CASSLDGFVRDTQYF,TGCGCCAGCAGCTTGGACGGCTTCGTCAGGGATACGCAGTATTTT
TRBD1,.,TRBV7-2,TRBJ1-1,CASSLYVTGATGTEAFF,TGTGCCAGCAGCTTATACGTGACAGGGGCTACAGGGACTGAAGCTTTCTTT
.,.,TRBV6-5,TRBJ2-5,CASSYRGETQYF,TGTGCCAGCAGTTACCGGGGAGAGACCCAGTACTTC
TRBD1,.,TRBV5-1,TRBJ2-2,CASTPGQGHPGELFF,TGCGCCAGCACCCCGGGACAGGGTCACCCCGGGGAGCTGTTTTTT
.,.,TRBV5-1,TRBJ1-1,CASSLGGGRRAEAFF,TGCGCCAGCAGCTTGGGTGGAGGGCGGCGCGCTGAAGCTTTCTTT
.,.,TRBV4-3,TRBJ2-5,CASSPGGGGETQYF,TGCGCCAGCAGCCCGGGGGGAGGGGGAGAGACCCAGTACTTC
TRBD1,.,TRBV9,TRBJ2-5,CASSAGQLYQETQYF,TGTGCCAGCAGCGCGGGACAGTTGTACCAAGAGACCCAGTACTTC
TRBD2,.,TRBV7-2,TRBJ2-7,CASSLAQGTSGGASEQYF,TGTGCCAGCAGCTTAGCGCAGGGGACTAGCGGGGGGGCGAGTGAGCAGTACTTC
TRBD2,.,TRBV5-1,TRBJ2-3,CASSPYSGESTDTQYF,TGCGCCAGCAGCCCCTATAGCGGGGAAAGCACAGATACGCAGTATTTT